This TCR beta chain was sequenced in a study of blood T cell repertoires in COVID-19. At the level of the study: The United States, Italy and Spain were the sources of the acute and convalescent COVID-19 samples. T cells, B-cell-depleted T cells, or PBMCs supplied cDNA or gDNA.

Looked up from germline, CDR1 is SQVTM and CDR2 is ANQGSEA. The CDR3 length is 14 residues. Trimming removed 1 base from V and 8 bases from J, with 14 bases in between. Original methodology: Cell counts per sample came from amplifying reference gene primers. Libraries were prepared by immunoSEQ multiplex PCR; TCRdb keeps only in-frame clonotypes and omits some of them. Clone size and V and J calls were adopted from that table, with D and trimming inferred from the DNA. Of some 35,000 clones in the sample, about 88% were seen once. The chain couples TRBV29-1 to TRBJ1-4, with a tentative D call TRBD1 (6 bases). The source is a man aged 70 or older with active COVID-19. Sample: peripheral blood. The CDR3 DNA reads as TGCAGCGTTGAAGGAACAGGGACGACCGAAAAACTGTTTTTT. It translates to CSVEGTGTTEKLFF.